Sample share makes the clone carrying this T cell receptor beta chain medium-sized (0.01 to 0.1%). These data are taken from a study of human T cells and chemical hapten exposure. Study details: Per-sample variation in TCR yield stemmed mainly from small pooled library volume differences.

After removal of 6 bases from V and 5 bases from J, the junction contained 12 bases not matched to a gene. This CDR3 spans 16 amino acids. The V gene's germline CDR1 is LGHDT and CDR2 YNNKEL (reference sequence). Time point given: patch test 3, about 24 weeks after DPC sensitization. Indicated treatment: therapeutic diphenylcyclopropenone sensitization with weekly scalp DPC. TCRdb recomputed calls from the RACE reads with MiXCR, one row per CDR3 protein. The data show about 190,000 distinct CDR3 sequences, about 25% seen once. This sequence joins TRBV3-1 and TRBJ2-1; 8 nucleotides line up with TRBD2. The sample in question was whole blood, obtained in connection with sensitization to the hapten diphenylcyclopropenone (DPC). The receptor's source is a woman in her thirties or forties with alopecia areata. Some clones in this sample may be carry-over from other donors' samples. The CDR3 sequence is CASSNPEAGRDNEQFF. The CDR3 coding sequence is TGTGCCAGCAGTAACCCTGAGGCCGGGAGGGACAATGAGCAGTTCTTC.